These T cell receptor beta chains were read from a single sample in a study of shared clonotypes between healthy human individuals. Data came from immunoSEQ multiplex PCR; TCRdb stores just in-frame clones and leaves some out. The table records about a million clones, 60% to 80% of them present only once. Sequencing input: memory CD4+ T cells sorted from blood. These receptors were taken from a man younger than 35 in good health. CDR3s include the opening cysteine and the closing phenylalanine or tryptophan. The D gene is left open where the match is weak. The size of a clone is reported for some rows only, either as once, few or many, or as a class for expanded clones.

V gene: TRBV13; D gene: TRBD2; J gene: TRBJ2-7; clone size: NA; CDR3 DNA: TGTGCCAGCAGTCAAGCGGGAGGGCTATACGAGCAGTACTTC; CDR3 protein: CASSQAGGLYEQYF
V gene: TRBV28; D gene: NA; J gene: TRBJ2-1; clone size: once; CDR3 DNA: TGTGCCAGCAGTTTCGGGGGGCTATTGTTATTGGATGAGCAGTTCTTC; CDR3 protein: CASSFGGLLLLDEQFF
V gene: TRBV5-4; D gene: TRBD2; J gene: TRBJ2-1; clone size: NA; CDR3 DNA: TGTGCCAGCAGCAAACTAGCGGGGGGGTCCTACAATGAGCAGTTCTTC; CDR3 protein: CASSKLAGGSYNEQFF
V gene: TRBV7-3; D gene: NA; J gene: TRBJ2-3; clone size: NA; CDR3 DNA: TGTGCCAGCAGCTCCCGCCGAAGCCTAGCTGCAGATACGCAGTATTTT; CDR3 protein: CASSSRRSLAADTQYF
V gene: TRBV18; D gene: NA; J gene: TRBJ2-5; clone size: NA; CDR3 DNA: TGTGCCAGCTCACCACCCTCCAAGGGAGAGACCCAGTACTTC; CDR3 protein: CASSPPSKGETQYF
V gene: TRBV7-3; D gene: NA; J gene: TRBJ2-1; clone size: NA; CDR3 DNA: TGTGCCAGCAGCTTAGGGCCGCTTGGGGGATATGAGCAGTTCTTC; CDR3 protein: CASSLGPLGGYEQFF
V gene: TRBV6-5; D gene: NA; J gene: TRBJ1-1; clone size: NA; CDR3 DNA: TGTGCCACCACAGGATTCACTGAAGCTTTCTTT; CDR3 protein: CATTGFTEAFF
V gene: TRBV7-6; D gene: NA; J gene: TRBJ2-7; clone size: NA; CDR3 DNA: TGTGCCAGCAGCTTAGAGCCAGGGAACTCCTACGAGCAGTACTTC; CDR3 protein: CASSLEPGNSYEQYF
V gene: TRBV2; D gene: NA; J gene: TRBJ1-2; clone size: NA; CDR3 DNA: TGTGCCAGCAGTCAACCCGCCGGACCTATATTATCCGGCTACACCTTC; CDR3 protein: CASSQPAGPILSGYTF
V gene: TRBV5-6; D gene: NA; J gene: TRBJ2-3; clone size: few; CDR3 DNA: TGTGCCAGCAGTTTAATTACCGGGGGGCCGGAAGATACGCAGTATTTT; CDR3 protein: CASSLITGGPEDTQYF
V gene: TRBV9; D gene: NA; J gene: TRBJ2-3; clone size: NA; CDR3 DNA: TGTGCCAGCAGCTCACCAGGTCGGGGCAGGGGGGCAGATACGCAGTATTTT; CDR3 protein: CASSSPGRGRGADTQYF
V gene: TRBV27; D gene: NA; J gene: TRBJ2-2; clone size: once; CDR3 DNA: TGTGCCAGCACTCAGAATACCGGGGAGCTGTTTTTT; CDR3 protein: CASTQNTGELFF
V gene: TRBV7-2; D gene: NA; J gene: TRBJ1-2; clone size: NA; CDR3 DNA: TGTGCCAGCAGCTTAGAAGTATGGGGGCTAAACTATGGCTACACCTTC; CDR3 protein: CASSLEVWGLNYGYTF
V gene: TRBV6-5; D gene: NA; J gene: TRBJ2-6; clone size: NA; CDR3 DNA: TGTGCCAGCAGTTACTGGGGGGCTGGAGGGGCCAACGTCCTGACTTTC; CDR3 protein: CASSYWGAGGANVLTF
V gene: TRBV7-6; D gene: TRBD2; J gene: TRBJ2-1; clone size: NA; CDR3 DNA: TGTGCCAGCAGCTCAGGGAGACTAGCGGGAGGGGAGCAGTTCTTC; CDR3 protein: CASSSGRLAGGEQFF
V gene: TRBV25-1; D gene: TRBD1; J gene: TRBJ2-2; clone size: NA; CDR3 DNA: TGTGCCAGCACCCCGACAGGGGGCCCCGGGGAGCTGTTTTTT; CDR3 protein: CASTPTGGPGELFF
V gene: TRBV7-9; D gene: TRBD1; J gene: TRBJ2-7; clone size: NA; CDR3 DNA: TGTGCCAGCAGCTTTCTTAGTACAGGGGTGAACGAGCAGTACTTC; CDR3 protein: CASSFLSTGVNEQYF